This is a list of T cell receptor beta chains from one sample in a study of T cell responses to AZD1222 COVID-19 vaccine. The assay was immunoSEQ multiplex PCR, and TCRdb's table has in-frame clones only and misses some. This table has under 150,000 clones, roughly 87% appearing once. Sequencing used peripheral blood, obtained on day 0 of AZD1222 vaccination. Every receptor here comes from an adult in good health. CDR3s include the opening cysteine and the closing phenylalanine or tryptophan. A D gene is named only where the DNA matches it firmly. Size values are once, few and many counts, or a class for expanded clones, and some rows have none.

TRBJ2-7 . . TRBV2 CASSVAAQVYEQYF TGTGCCAGCAGTGTGGCAGCGCAGGTCTACGAGCAGTACTTC
TRBJ2-3 . TRBD1 TRBV28 CASSPRTGPSTDTQYF TGTGCCAGCAGTCCCAGGACAGGCCCGAGCACAGATACGCAGTATTTT
TRBJ1-4 . . TRBV27 CASSLSSTNEKLFF TGTGCCAGCAGTTTATCGTCAACTAATGAAAAACTGTTTTTT
TRBJ1-2 once . TRBV7-9 CASTPRGDGRGYTF TGTGCCAGCACCCCCCGGGGAGATGGGAGAGGCTACACCTTC
TRBJ2-1 . . TRBV18 CASSRNEQFF TGTGCCAGCTCACGTAATGAGCAGTTCTTC
TRBJ2-3 . . TRBV11-2 CASSRYLAGSTDTQYF TGTGCCAGCAGCCGCTATCTCGCGGGGAGCACAGATACGCAGTATTTT
TRBJ1-2 . . TRBV12-3/TRBV12-4 CASSFGYGYTF TGTGCCAGCAGTTTCGGTTATGGCTACACCTTC
TRBJ1-6 . . TRBV7-8 CASSSYRAQSPLHF TGTGCCAGCAGCTCGTACAGGGCTCAATCACCCCTCCACTTT
TRBJ1-1 . . TRBV10-3 CAISESETREAFF TGTGCCATCAGTGAGTCCGAGACGAGAGAAGCTTTCTTT
TRBJ1-4 few . TRBV19 CASRGSSNEKLFF TGTGCCAGTAGGGGGAGTTCTAATGAAAAACTGTTTTTT
TRBJ2-7 . TRBD1 TRBV6-1 CASSEATGSSYEQYF TGTGCCAGCAGTGAAGCGACAGGGAGCTCCTACGAGCAGTACTTC
TRBJ2-2 . . TRBV6-5 CASSYGVAVNTRELFF TGTGCCAGCAGTTACGGAGTAGCGGTGAACACCAGGGAGCTGTTTTTT
TRBJ1-1 . . TRBV9 CASSGEAFF TGTGCCAGCTCGGGTGAAGCTTTCTTT
TRBJ1-5 few . TRBV4-1 CASSQDLFGWQNQPQHF TGCGCCAGCAGCCAAGATCTCTTCGGATGGCAAAATCAGCCCCAGCATTTT
TRBJ2-1 . TRBD2 TRBV7-3 CASSLSGISYNEQFF TGTGCCAGCAGCTTGAGCGGGATCTCCTACAATGAGCAGTTCTTC
TRBJ2-5 . . TRBV7-2 CASSPRAAPQETQYF TGTGCCAGCAGCCCGCGGGCGGCGCCGCAAGAGACCCAGTACTTC
TRBJ2-4 . TRBD2 TRBV28 CASSPPRGSGRIQYF TGTGCCAGCAGTCCCCCGCGGGGGTCCGGTCGCATTCAGTACTTC
TRBJ2-7 . TRBD1 TRBV9 CASSVGPGQGSYEQYF TGTGCCAGCAGCGTAGGACCGGGACAGGGTTCCTACGAGCAGTACTTC
TRBJ2-1 . . TRBV28 CASSSGLDNEQFF TGTGCCAGCAGTTCCGGGCTGGACAATGAGCAGTTCTTC
TRBJ2-2 . . TRBV6-5 CASRTPQGGGELFF TGTGCCAGCAGGACCCCGCAGGGTGGCGGGGAGCTGTTTTTT
TRBJ1-1 . . TRBV2 CASGGSSWAEAFF TGTGCCAGTGGCGGGAGTTCCTGGGCTGAAGCTTTCTTT
TRBJ2-7 . TRBD1 TRBV28 CASSPLRLWGQGNEQYF TGTGCCAGCAGTCCACTCAGGCTATGGGGACAGGGGAACGAGCAGTACTTC
TRBJ2-7 . . TRBV9 CASSVATLGQYYEQYF TGTGCCAGCAGCGTAGCTACCCTCGGACAGTACTACGAGCAGTACTTC
TRBJ2-5 . . TRBV9 CASSADAYSQETQYF TGTGCCAGCAGCGCCGACGCCTACTCCCAAGAGACCCAGTACTTC
TRBJ2-5 . TRBD1 TRBV9 CASSETGGDLGETQYF TGTGCCAGCAGCGAGACAGGGGGCGATTTGGGGGAGACCCAGTACTTC
TRBJ2-1 . TRBD2 TRBV7-9 CASSFTGLAGPYNEQFF TGTGCCAGCAGCTTTACGGGACTAGCGGGACCCTACAATGAGCAGTTCTTC
TRBJ2-2 . . TRBV5-5 CASSLARNTGELFF TGTGCCAGCAGCTTGGCCCGGAACACCGGGGAGCTGTTTTTT
TRBJ2-5 . TRBD2 TRBV27 CASGTSGRAGGQYF TGTGCCAGCGGAACTAGCGGGAGGGCCGGTGGCCAGTACTTC
TRBJ1-3 . TRBD1 TRBV10-3 CAISYRGDTIYF TGTGCCATCAGTTACAGGGGAGACACCATATATTTT
TRBJ2-1 . . TRBV10-3 CAISETSSYNEQFF TGTGCCATCAGTGAAACTAGCTCCTACAATGAGCAGTTCTTC
TRBJ2-3 few . TRBV29-1 CSVERVQGGTDTQYF TGCAGCGTTGAACGAGTTCAGGGGGGGACAGATACGCAGTATTTT
TRBJ1-1 once . TRBV7-9 CASSLALQWQLNTEAFF TGTGCCAGCAGCTTAGCGCTACAATGGCAGCTGAACACTGAAGCTTTCTTT
TRBJ2-7 . . TRBV12-3/TRBV12-4 CASSFDSYEQYF TGTGCCAGCAGTTTCGACAGCTACGAGCAGTACTTC
TRBJ1-5 few . TRBV19 CASSMTRYSNQPQHF TGTGCCAGTAGTATGACCCGGTATAGCAATCAGCCCCAGCATTTT
TRBJ2-2 . TRBD1 TRBV10-3 CATDRENTGELFF TGTGCCACCGACAGGGAAAACACCGGGGAGCTGTTTTTT
TRBJ1-4 . . TRBV18 CASSPLGGTSPVEKLFF TGTGCCAGCTCACCACTGGGCGGGACTAGCCCCGTTGAAAAACTGTTTTTT
TRBJ1-4 . . TRBV12-5 CASGPGTLIEKLFF TGTGCTAGTGGTCCCGGGACACTTATTGAAAAACTGTTTTTT
TRBJ2-3 . TRBD2 TRBV19 CASSRGTSGGALTDTQYF TGTGCCAGTAGTCGCGGGACTAGCGGGGGGGCGTTAACAGATACGCAGTATTTT
TRBJ2-1 . TRBD2 TRBV5-1 CASSPWGEGHNEQFF TGCGCCAGCAGCCCCTGGGGGGAGGGGCACAATGAGCAGTTCTTC
TRBJ2-1 . . TRBV5-1 CASSLSATPNEQFF TGCGCCAGCAGCTTGTCCGCCACCCCAAATGAGCAGTTCTTC
TRBJ1-1 . . TRBV5-5 CASSSLQGDTEAFF TGTGCCAGCAGCTCACTACAGGGTGATACTGAAGCTTTCTTT
TRBJ1-1 . . TRBV12-5 CASALGQGGTEAFF TGTGCTAGTGCCCTTGGCCAGGGCGGAACTGAAGCTTTCTTT
TRBJ2-2 few TRBD2 TRBV3-1/TRBV3-2 CASSQALAGATGELFF TGTGCCAGCAGCCAAGCATTAGCGGGGGCAACCGGGGAGCTGTTTTTT
TRBJ2-3 . TRBD2 TRBV2 CASSERTSGASTDTQYF TGTGCCAGCAGTGAAAGGACTAGCGGAGCTAGCACAGATACGCAGTATTTT
TRBJ1-6 . . TRBV19 CASSIESSPLHF TGTGCCAGTAGTATTGAGAGTTCACCCCTCCACTTT
TRBJ1-1 . . TRBV6-5 CASRVLSGAEAFF TGTGCCAGCAGGGTCCTCAGCGGGGCTGAAGCTTTCTTT
TRBJ1-3 . . TRBV7-7 CASTPLNPADGNTIYF TGTGCCAGCACTCCGCTCAACCCCGCGGACGGAAACACCATATATTTT
TRBJ1-2 . . TRBV6-5 CATKGDRGYTF TGTGCCACCAAAGGGGATCGTGGCTACACCTTC
TRBJ2-5 . . TRBV5-4 CASSATFQGETQYF TGTGCCAGCAGCGCGACATTTCAGGGAGAGACCCAGTACTTC
TRBJ2-6 . . TRBV27 CASSLTPGIISGANVLTF TGTGCCAGCAGTTTAACTCCGGGAATAATCTCTGGGGCCAACGTCCTGACTTTC
TRBJ2-7 . TRBD1 TRBV9 CASSDPRDRENYEQYF TGTGCCAGCAGCGACCCTCGGGACAGGGAAAACTACGAGCAGTACTTC
TRBJ2-5 . . TRBV20-1 CSAERGTQYF TGCAGTGCGGAAAGGGGGACCCAGTACTTC
TRBJ1-4 . . TRBV3-1/TRBV3-2 CASSQAGTTTNEKLFF TGTGCCAGCAGCCAGGCGGGAACGACAACTAATGAAAAACTGTTTTTT
TRBJ1-1 once . TRBV25-1 CASSDFGNTEAFF TGTGCCAGCAGTGACTTCGGGAACACTGAAGCTTTCTTT
TRBJ1-4 . . TRBV30 CAWSLRGVGEKLFF TGTGCCTGGAGTTTGAGGGGCGTAGGGGAAAAACTGTTTTTT